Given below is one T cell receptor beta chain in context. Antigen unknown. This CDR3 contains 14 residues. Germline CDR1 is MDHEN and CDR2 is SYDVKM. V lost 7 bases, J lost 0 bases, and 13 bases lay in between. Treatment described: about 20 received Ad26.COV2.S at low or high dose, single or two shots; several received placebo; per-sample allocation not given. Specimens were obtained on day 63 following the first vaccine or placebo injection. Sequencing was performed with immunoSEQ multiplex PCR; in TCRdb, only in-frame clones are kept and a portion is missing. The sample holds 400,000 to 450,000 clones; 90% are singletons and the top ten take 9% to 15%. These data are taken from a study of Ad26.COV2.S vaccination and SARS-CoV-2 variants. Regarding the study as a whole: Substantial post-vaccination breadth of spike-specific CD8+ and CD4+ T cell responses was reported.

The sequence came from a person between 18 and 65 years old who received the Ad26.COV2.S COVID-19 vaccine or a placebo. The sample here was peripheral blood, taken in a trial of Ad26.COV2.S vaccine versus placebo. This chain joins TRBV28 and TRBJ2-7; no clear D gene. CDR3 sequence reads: CASNLGYFSYEQYF. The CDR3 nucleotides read TGTGCCAGCAACCTTGGGTATTTCTCCTACGAGCAGTACTTC.